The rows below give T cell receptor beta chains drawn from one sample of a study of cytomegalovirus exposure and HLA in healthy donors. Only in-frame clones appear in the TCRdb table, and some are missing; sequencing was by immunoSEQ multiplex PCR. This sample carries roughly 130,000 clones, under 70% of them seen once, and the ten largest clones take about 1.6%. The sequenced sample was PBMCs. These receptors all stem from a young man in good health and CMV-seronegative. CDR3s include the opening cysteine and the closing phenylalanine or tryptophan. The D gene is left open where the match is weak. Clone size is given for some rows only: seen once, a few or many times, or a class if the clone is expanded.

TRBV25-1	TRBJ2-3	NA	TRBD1	TGTGCCAGCAGTGAAGAGACAGGGTGGGATACGCAGTATTTT	CASSEETGWDTQYF
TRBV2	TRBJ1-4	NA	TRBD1	TGTGCCAGCAGGACAGGGGAATACGATGAAAAACTGTTTTTT	CASRTGEYDEKLFF
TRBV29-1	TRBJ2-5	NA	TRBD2	TGCAGCGTTGGGGTTTGGGGGGGTCGAGAGACCCAGTACTTC	CSVGVWGGRETQYF
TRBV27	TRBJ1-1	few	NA	TGTGCCAGCAGTTTGCAGGGACTGTTAATGAACACTGAAGCTTTCTTT	CASSLQGLLMNTEAFF
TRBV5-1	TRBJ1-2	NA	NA	TGCGCCAGCAGCTTGGTGGATATGGGCAACTATGGCTACACCTTC	CASSLVDMGNYGYTF
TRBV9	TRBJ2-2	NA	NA	TGTGCCAGCAGCGTAGTGGGACATAACACCGGGGAGCTGTTTTTT	CASSVVGHNTGELFF
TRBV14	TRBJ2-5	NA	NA	TGTGCCAGCAGCCAAGGCCAGAGGGGTCAGGCGGGAACCCAGTACTTC	CASSQGQRGQAGTQYF
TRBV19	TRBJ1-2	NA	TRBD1	TGTGCCAGTAGTAGAAATATCCCCCGAGGGGGCGAAGGCTACACCTTC	CASSRNIPRGGEGYTF
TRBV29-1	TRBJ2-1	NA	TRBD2	TGCAGCGTTGTCCCGCCGGGACTAGCGTCGTTGAATGAGCAGTTCTTC	CSVVPPGLASLNEQFF
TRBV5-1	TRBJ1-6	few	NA	TGCGCCAGCAGCTTGGACGGTTCACCCCTCCACTTT	CASSLDGSPLHF
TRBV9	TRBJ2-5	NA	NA	TGTGCCAGCAGCGTTAGGGGCGGCGGTGAGACCCAGTACTTC	CASSVRGGGETQYF
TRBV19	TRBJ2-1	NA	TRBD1	TGTGCCAGTAGTACCCGACAGGGGGCCTTGTTGAATGAGCAGTTCTTC	CASSTRQGALLNEQFF
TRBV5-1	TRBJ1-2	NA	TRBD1	TGCGCCAGCAGCGGCGGACAGGGGGCGTATGGCTACACCTTC	CASSGGQGAYGYTF
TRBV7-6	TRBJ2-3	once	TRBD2	TGTGCCAGCAGCTTAGTTGAATCTAGCGGGATTATAGCAGATACGCAGTATTTT	CASSLVESSGIIADTQYF
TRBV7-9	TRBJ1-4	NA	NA	TGTGCCAGCAGCTTATCAATGACAGGCCAGAATGAAAAACTGTTTTTT	CASSLSMTGQNEKLFF
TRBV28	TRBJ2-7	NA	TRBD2	TGTGCCAGCAGCCAGGGACTAGCGGGGGGGAGCTCCTACGAGCAGTACTTC	CASSQGLAGGSSYEQYF
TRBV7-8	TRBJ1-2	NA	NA	TGTGCCAGCAGCCCAATAGACAACTACACCTTC	CASSPIDNYTF
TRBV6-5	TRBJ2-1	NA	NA	TGTGCCAGCGGCAGAGGGGGCTACAATGAGCAGTTCTTC	CASGRGGYNEQFF
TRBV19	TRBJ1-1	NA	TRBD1	TGTGCCACCCGGGACAGGGGCCTGCCTGAAGCTTTCTTT	CATRDRGLPEAFF
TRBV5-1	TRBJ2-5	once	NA	TGCGCCAGCAGCACTTCGGGGCAGGGGGGATTTGAGACCCAGTACTTC	CASSTSGQGGFETQYF
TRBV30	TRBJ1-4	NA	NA	TGTGCCTGGAGTGTACGAGGGGGATCGAAAGGCTCCGAAAAACTGTTTTTT	CAWSVRGGSKGSEKLFF
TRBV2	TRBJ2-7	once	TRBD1	TGTGCCAGCCTCTGGAGCAGGGGGCGCCTCGAGCAGTACTTC	CASLWSRGRLEQYF
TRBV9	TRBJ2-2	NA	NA	TGTGCCAGCAGCGTAGCGAGCGGAAACACCGGGGAGCTGTTTTTT	CASSVASGNTGELFF
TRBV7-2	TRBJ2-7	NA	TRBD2	TGTGCCAGCAAAATAAGGAGCGGGGGAACCTACGAGCAGTACTTC	CASKIRSGGTYEQYF
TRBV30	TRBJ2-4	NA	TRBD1	TGTGCCTGGAGTGTAGGACAGGGCTTGACCAAAAACATTCAGTACTTC	CAWSVGQGLTKNIQYF
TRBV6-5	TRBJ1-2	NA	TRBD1	TGTGCCAGCAGTTACCAGACAGGGAACTATGGCTACACCTTC	CASSYQTGNYGYTF
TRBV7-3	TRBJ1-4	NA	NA	TGTGCCAGCAGGTGGTACGGGGGGCTGGAAAAACTGTTTTTT	CASRWYGGLEKLFF
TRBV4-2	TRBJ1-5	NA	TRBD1	TGTGCCAGCAGCCCAGGGACAGGCCTAGGGCCCCAGCATTTT	CASSPGTGLGPQHF
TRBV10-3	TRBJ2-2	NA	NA	TGTGCCATCGGCCGGGTCGGAGGCGGGGAGCTGTTTTTT	CAIGRVGGGELFF
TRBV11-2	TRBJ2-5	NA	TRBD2	TGTGCCAGCAGCTTAGGGACTAGCGGGAGAGTAAAGACCCAGTACTTC	CASSLGTSGRVKTQYF
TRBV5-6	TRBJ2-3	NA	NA	TGTGCCAGCAACTTGGGTCCGGCAGGTACGCAGTATTTT	CASNLGPAGTQYF
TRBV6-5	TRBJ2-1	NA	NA	TGTGCCAGCAGTTACAGGGGCCCTGGAAATGAGCAGTTCTTC	CASSYRGPGNEQFF
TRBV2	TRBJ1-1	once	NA	TGTGCCAGCAGTCTCCGGACATCCGGCTGGAACACTGAAGCTTTCTTT	CASSLRTSGWNTEAFF
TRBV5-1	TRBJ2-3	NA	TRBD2	TGCGCCAGCAGCCCTAGACTAGCGGGGGCCACAGATACGCAGTATTTT	CASSPRLAGATDTQYF
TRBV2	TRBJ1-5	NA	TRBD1	TGTGCCAGCAGTTCTCAGGGGGTTAGCAATCAGCCCCAGCATTTT	CASSSQGVSNQPQHF
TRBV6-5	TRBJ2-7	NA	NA	TGTGCCAGCAGTTCCCCGGGACAAAGTAACGAGCAGTACTTC	CASSSPGQSNEQYF
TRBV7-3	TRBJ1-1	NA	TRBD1	TGTGCCAGCAGCCCCGGGACAGACACTGAAGCTTTCTTT	CASSPGTDTEAFF
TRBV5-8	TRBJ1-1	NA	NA	TGTGCCAGCAGCCCCCGGTTGGGGGCGCGATGGAACACTGAAGCTTTCTTT	CASSPRLGARWNTEAFF
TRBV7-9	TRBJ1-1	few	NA	TGTGCCAGCGGAGCCGCGTTCGCTTTCTTT	CASGAAFAFF
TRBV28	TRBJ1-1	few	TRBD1	TGTGCCAGCAGGCTGACAGGGGCGCCTACTGAAGCTTTCTTT	CASRLTGAPTEAFF
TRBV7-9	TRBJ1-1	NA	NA	TGTGCCAGCAGCTTGGATCCCGGCCAGGGGAACACTGAAGCTTTCTTT	CASSLDPGQGNTEAFF
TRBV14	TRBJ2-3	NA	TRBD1	TGTGCCAGCAGCACAAACGCAGGGGGTACGCAGTATTTT	CASSTNAGGTQYF